This record concerns one TCR beta chain sequence. Antigen unknown. These data belong to a study of shared clonotypes between healthy human individuals. The wider study: Two women and a few men aged 18 to 49 made up the donors. Plates per donor: three CD4 naive, three CD4 memory, two CD8 naive, one CD8 memory.

CDR3 length: 14 amino acids. J gave up 7 bases and V 9 bases, and 10 bases lay outside the gene matches. Germline CDR1 is LNHDA and CDR2 is SQIVND (reference sequence). General study findings and limits: For sorted subsets, rarefaction showed incomplete sequencing despite large depth.

Assay: immunoSEQ multiplex PCR; the TCRdb copy retains only in-frame clones and omits some. Here the sample spans roughly 700,000 clones, about nine tenths being singletons. This sequence was found in a man between 18 and 35 years old in good health. Some clones in this sample may be carry-over from other donors' samples. The chain has TRBV19 and TRBJ2-7, with 12 bases that match TRBD2. The sequenced sample was memory CD8+ T cells from PBMCs. The subset here: CD45RO+ cells pooled with CCR7-negative TemRA cells. The chain's CDR3 is CASHSGLAGGEQYF. The CDR3 nucleotides read TGTGCCAGCCACTCGGGGCTAGCGGGGGGGGAGCAGTACTTC.